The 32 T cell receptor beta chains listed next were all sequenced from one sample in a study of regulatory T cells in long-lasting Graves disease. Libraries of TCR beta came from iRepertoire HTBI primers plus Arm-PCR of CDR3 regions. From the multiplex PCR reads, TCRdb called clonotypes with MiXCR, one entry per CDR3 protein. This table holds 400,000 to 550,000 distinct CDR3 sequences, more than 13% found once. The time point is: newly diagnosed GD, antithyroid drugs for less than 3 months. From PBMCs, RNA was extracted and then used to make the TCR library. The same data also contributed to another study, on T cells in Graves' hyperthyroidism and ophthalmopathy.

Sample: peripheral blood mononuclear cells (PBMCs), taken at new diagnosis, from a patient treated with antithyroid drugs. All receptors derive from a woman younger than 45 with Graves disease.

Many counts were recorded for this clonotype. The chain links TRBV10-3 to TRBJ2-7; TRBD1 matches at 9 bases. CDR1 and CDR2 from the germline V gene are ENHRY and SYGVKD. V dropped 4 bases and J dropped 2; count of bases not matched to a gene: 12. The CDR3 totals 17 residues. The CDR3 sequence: CAISGPSGTGPTYEQYF. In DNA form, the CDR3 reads TGTGCCATCAGTGGACCGTCAGGGACAGGGCCTACCTACGAGCAGTACTTC.

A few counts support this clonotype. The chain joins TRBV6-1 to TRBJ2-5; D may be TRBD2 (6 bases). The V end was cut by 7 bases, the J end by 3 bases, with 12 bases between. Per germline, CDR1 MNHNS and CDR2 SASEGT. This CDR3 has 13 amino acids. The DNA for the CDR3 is TGTGCCAGCAACCCACCGGGGGAAGAGACCCAGTACTTC. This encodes CASNPPGEETQYF.

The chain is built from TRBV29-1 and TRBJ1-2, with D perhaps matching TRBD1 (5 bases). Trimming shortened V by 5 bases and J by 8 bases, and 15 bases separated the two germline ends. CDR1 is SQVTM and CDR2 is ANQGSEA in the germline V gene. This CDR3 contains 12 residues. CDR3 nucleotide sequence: TGCAGCGTTACCATTGGGGCAGACGGCTACACCTTC. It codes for CSVTIGADGYTF.

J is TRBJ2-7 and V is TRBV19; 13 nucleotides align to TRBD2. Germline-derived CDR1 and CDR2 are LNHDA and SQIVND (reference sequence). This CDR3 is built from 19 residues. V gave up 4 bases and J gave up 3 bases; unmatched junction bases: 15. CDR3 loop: CASSKRTSGSRSVDYEQYF. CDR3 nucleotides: TGTGCCAGTAGTAAGAGGACTAGCGGGAGCCGTAGTGTAGACTACGAGCAGTACTTC.

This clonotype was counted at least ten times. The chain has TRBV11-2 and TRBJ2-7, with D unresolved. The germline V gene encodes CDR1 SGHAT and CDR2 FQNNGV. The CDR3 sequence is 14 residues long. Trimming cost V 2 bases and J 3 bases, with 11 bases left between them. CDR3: CASSLSTGDYEQYF. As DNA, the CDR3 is TGTGCCAGCAGCTTATCTACTGGGGACTACGAGCAGTACTTC. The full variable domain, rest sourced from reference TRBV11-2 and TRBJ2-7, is EAGVAQSPRYKIIEKRQSVAFWCNPISGHATLYWYQQILGQGPKLLIQFQNNGVVDDSQLPKDRFSAERLKGVDSTLKIQPAKLEDSAVYLCASSLSTGDYEQYFGPGTRLTVT.

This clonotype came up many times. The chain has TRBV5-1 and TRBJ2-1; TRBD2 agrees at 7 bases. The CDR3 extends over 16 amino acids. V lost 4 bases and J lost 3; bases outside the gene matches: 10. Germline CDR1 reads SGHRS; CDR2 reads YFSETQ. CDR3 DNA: TGCGCCAGCAGCCCAGCCCGGGCGGGAGACTACAATGAGCAGTTCTTC. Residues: CASSPARAGDYNEQFF. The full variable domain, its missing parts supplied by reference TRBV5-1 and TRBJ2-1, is KAGVTQTPRYLIKTRGQQVTLSCSPISGHRSVSWYQQTPGQGLQFLFEYFSETQRNKGNFPGRFSGRQFSNSRSEMNVSTLELGDSALYLCASSPARAGDYNEQFFGPGTRLTVL.

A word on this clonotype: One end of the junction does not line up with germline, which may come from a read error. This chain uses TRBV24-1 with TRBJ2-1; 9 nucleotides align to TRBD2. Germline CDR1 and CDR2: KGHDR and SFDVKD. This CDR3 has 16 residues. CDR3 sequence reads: CATCDLRGGEVNEQFF. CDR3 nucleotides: TGTGCCACCTGTGATTTGCGGGGGGGAGAGGTCAATGAGCAGTTCTTC.

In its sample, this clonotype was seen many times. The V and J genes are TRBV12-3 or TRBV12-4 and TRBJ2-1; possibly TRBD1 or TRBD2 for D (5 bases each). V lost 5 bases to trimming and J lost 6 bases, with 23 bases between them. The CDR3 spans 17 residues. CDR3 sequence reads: CASSLRILRESGNEQFF. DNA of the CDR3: TGTGCCAGCAGTCTCCGCATACTCAGGGAGTCGGGCAATGAGCAGTTCTTC.

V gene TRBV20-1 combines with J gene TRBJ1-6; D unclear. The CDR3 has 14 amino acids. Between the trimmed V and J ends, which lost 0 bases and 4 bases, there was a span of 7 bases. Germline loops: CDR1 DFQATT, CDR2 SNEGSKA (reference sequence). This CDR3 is CSARDTTYNSPLHF. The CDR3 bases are TGCAGTGCTAGAGACACAACATATAATTCACCCCTCCACTTT.

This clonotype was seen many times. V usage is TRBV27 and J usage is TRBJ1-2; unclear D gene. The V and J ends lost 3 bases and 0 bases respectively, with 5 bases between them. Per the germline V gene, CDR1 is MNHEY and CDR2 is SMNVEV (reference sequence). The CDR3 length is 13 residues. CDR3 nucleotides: TGTGCCAGCAGTTTTGGGACTAACTATGGCTACACCTTC. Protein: CASSFGTNYGYTF.

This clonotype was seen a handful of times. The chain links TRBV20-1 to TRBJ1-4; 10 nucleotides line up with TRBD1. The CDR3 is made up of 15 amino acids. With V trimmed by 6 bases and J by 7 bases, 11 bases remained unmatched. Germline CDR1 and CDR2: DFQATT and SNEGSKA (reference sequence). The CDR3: CSASNRQGAGEKLFF. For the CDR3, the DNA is TGCAGTGCCTCCAACCGACAGGGGGCTGGTGAAAAACTGTTTTTT.

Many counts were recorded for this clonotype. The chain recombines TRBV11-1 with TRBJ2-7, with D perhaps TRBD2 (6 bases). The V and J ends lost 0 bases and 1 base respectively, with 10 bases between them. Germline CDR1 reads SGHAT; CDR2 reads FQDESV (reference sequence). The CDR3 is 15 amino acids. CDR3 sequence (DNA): TGTGCCAGCAGCTTAGCGAGTAGCGGATCCTACGAGCAGTACTTC. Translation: CASSLASSGSYEQYF.

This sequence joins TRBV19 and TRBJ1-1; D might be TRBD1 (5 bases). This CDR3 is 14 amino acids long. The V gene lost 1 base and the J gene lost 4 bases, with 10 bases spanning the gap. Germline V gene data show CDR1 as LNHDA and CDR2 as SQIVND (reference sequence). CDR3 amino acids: CASSIGGSSTEAFF. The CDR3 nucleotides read TGTGCCAGTAGTATAGGGGGGTCCAGCACTGAAGCTTTCTTT.

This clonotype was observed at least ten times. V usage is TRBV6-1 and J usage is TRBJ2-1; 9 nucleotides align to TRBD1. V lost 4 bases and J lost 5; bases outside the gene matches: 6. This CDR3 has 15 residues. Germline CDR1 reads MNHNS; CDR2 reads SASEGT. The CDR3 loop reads CASSGRQGGHNEQFF. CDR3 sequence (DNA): TGTGCCAGCAGTGGAAGACAGGGGGGTCACAATGAGCAGTTCTTC.

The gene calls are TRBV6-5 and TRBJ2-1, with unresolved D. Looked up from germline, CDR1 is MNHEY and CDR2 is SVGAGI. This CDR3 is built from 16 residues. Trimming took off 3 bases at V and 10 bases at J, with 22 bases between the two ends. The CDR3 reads CASSYFVQASGREQFF. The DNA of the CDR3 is TGTGCCAGCAGTTATTTCGTCCAGGCATCGGGTCGGGAGCAGTTCTTC.

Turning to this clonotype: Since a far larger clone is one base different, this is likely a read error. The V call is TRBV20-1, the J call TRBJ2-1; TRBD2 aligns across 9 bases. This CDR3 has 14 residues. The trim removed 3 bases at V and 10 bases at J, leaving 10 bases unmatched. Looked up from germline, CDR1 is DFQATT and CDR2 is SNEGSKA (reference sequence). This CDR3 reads CSARTSGDAYEQFF. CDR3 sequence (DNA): TGCAGTGCTAGGACTAGCGGAGATGCCTACGAGCAGTTCTTC.

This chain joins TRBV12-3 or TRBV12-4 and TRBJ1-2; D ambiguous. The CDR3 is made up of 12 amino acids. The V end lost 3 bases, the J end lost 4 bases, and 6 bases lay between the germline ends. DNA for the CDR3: TGTGCCAGCAGTTTCGGCGGCTATGGCTACACCTTC. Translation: CASSFGGYGYTF.

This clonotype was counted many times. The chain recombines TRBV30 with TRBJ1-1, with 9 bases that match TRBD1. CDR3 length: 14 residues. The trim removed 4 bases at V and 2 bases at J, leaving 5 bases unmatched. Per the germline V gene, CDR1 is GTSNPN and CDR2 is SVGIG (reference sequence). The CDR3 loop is CAWTTGGLNTEAFF. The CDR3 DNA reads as TGTGCCTGGACAACAGGGGGCCTTAACACTGAAGCTTTCTTT. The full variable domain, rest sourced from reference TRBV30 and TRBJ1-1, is SQTIHQWPATLVQPVGSPLSLECTVEGTSNPNLYWYRQAAGRGLQLLFYSVGIGQISSEVPQNLSASRPQDRQFILSSKKLLLSDSGFYLCAWTTGGLNTEAFFGQGTRLTVV.

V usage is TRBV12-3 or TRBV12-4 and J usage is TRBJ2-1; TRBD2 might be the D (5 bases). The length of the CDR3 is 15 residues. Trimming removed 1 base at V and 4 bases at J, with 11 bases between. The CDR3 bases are TGTGCCAGCAGTTTAGAAGCGGCAAATTACAATGAGCAGTTCTTC. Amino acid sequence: CASSLEAANYNEQFF.

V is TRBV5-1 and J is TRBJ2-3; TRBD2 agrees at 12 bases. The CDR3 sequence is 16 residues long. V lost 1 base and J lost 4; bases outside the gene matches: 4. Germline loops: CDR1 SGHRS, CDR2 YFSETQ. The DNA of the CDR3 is TGCGCCAGCAGCTTGCAGACTAGCGGGAGTTCAGATACGCAGTATTTT. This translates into CASSLQTSGSSDTQYF.

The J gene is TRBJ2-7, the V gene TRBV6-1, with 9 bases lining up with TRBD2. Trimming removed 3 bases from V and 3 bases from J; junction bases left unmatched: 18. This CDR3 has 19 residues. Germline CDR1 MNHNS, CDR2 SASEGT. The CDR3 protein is CASSESRGLGLAGNYEQYF. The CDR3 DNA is TGTGCCAGCAGTGAGTCCCGGGGGCTAGGGCTAGCGGGAAACTACGAGCAGTACTTC.

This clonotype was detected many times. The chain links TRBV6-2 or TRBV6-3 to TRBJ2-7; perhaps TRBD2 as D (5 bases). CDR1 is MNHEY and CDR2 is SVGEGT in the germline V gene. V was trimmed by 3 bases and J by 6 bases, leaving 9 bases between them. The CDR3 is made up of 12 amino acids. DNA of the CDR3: TGTGCCAGCAGTTATTTTCGGGGCGAGCAGTACTTC. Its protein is CASSYFRGEQYF.

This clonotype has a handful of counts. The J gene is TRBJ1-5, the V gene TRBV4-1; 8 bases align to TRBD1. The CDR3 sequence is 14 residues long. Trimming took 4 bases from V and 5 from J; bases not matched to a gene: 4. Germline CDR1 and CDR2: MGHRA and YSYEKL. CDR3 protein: CASSLLQGDQPQHF. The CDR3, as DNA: TGCGCCAGCAGCCTCCTACAGGGGGATCAGCCCCAGCATTTT.

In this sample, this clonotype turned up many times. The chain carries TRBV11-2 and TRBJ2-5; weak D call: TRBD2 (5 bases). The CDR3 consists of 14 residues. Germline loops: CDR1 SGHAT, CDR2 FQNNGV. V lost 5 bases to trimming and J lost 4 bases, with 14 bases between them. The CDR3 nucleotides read TGTGCCAGCAGCCCCCGCGAAGGGAGAGAGACCCAGTACTTC. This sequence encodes CASSPREGRETQYF.

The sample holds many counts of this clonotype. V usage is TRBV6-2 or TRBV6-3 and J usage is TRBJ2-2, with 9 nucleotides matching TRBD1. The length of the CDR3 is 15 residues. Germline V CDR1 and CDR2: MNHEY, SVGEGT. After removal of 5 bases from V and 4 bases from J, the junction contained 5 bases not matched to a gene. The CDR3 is CASSGTGQGTGELFF. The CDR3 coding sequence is TGTGCCAGCAGTGGAACGGGACAGGGCACCGGGGAGCTGTTTTTT.

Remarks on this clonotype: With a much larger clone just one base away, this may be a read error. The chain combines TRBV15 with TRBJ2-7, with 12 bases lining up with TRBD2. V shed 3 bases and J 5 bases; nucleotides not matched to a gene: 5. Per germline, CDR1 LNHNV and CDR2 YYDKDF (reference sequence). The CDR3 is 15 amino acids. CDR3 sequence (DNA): TGTGCCACCAGCAGTCGGACTAGCGGGACCGACGAGCAGTACTTC. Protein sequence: CATSSRTSGTDEQYF. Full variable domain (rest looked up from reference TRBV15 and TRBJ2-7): DAMVIQNPRYQVTQFGKPVTLSCSQTLNHNVMYWYQQKSSQAPKLLFHYYDKDFNNEADTPDNFQSRRPNTSFCFLDIRSPGLGDTAMYLCATSSRTSGTDEQYFGPGTRLTVT.

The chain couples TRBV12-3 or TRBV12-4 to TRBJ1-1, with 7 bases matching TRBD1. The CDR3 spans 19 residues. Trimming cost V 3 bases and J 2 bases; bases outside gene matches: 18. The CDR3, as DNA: TGTGCCAGCAGTTTCGGTTCGTGGGACAGCCCACCGGGCAACACTGAAGCTTTCTTT. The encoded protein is CASSFGSWDSPPGNTEAFF.

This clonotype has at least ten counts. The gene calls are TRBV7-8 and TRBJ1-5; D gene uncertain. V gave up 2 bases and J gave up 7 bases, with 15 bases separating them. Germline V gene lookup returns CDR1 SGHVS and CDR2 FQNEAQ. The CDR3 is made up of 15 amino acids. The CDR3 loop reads CASSLYFREGQPQHF. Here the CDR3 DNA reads TGTGCCAGCAGCTTATATTTTAGGGAGGGACAGCCCCAGCATTTT.

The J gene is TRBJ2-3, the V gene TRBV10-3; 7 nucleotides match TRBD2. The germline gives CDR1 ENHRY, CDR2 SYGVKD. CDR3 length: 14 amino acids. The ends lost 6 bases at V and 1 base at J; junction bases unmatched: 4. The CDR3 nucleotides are TGTGCCATCAGGGGAGGGGAAGGCACAGATACGCAGTATTTT. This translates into CAIRGGEGTDTQYF.

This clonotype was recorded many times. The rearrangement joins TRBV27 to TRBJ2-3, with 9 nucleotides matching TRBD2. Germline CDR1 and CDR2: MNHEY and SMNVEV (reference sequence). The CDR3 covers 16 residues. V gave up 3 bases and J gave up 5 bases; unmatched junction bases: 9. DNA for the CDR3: TGTGCCAGCAGTTTTTGGTCTGCGGGAGGGTTAGATACGCAGTATTTT. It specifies CASSFWSAGGLDTQYF.

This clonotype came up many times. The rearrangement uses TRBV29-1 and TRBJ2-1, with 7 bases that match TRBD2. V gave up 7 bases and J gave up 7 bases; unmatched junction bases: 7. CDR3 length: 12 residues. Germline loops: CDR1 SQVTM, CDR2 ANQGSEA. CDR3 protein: CSAGTTWNEQFF. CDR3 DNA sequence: TGCAGCGCCGGGACTACATGGAATGAGCAGTTCTTC.

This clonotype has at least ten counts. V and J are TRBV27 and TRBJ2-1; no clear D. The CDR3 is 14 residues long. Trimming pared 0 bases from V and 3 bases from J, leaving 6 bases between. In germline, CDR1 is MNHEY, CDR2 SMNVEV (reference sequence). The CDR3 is CASSLSTSYNEQFF. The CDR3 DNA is TGTGCCAGCAGTTTATCAACCAGCTACAATGAGCAGTTCTTC.